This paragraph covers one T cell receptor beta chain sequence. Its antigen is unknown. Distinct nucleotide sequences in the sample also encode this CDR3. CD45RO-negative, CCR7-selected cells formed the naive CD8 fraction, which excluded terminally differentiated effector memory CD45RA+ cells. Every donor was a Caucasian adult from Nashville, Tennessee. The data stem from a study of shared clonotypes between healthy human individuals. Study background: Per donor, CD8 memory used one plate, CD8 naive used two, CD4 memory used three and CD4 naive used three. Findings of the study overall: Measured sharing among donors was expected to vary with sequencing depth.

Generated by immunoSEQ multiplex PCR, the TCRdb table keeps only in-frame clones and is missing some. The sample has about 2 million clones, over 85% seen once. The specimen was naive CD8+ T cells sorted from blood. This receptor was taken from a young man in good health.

The chain's CDR3 is CASSLLAGANTGELFF. The DNA for the CDR3 is TGTGCCAGCAGCTTACTGGCGGGAGCGAACACCGGGGAGCTGTTTTTT. The chain joins TRBV7-9 to TRBJ2-2, with 7 bases identical to TRBD2. Germline V gene sequence: CDR1 SEHNR, CDR2 FQNEAQ (reference sequence). The ends lost 2 bases at V and 0 bases at J; junction bases unmatched: 3. The CDR3 extends over 16 amino acids. The variable domain in full, completed from reference TRBV7-9 and TRBJ2-2, reads DTGVSQNPRHKITKRGQNVTFRCDPISEHNRLYWYRQTLGQGPEFLTYFQNEAQLEKSRLLSDRFSAERPKGSFSTLEIQRTEQGDSAMYLCASSLLAGANTGELFFGEGSRLTVL.